This T cell receptor (beta chain) was recovered during a study of sequential checkpoint blockade in melanoma. Turning to the study itself: Patients were randomized 1:1 to nivolumab-then-ipilimumab or ipilimumab-then-nivolumab first-line. Each arm's sequence ended with maintenance nivolumab.

Stated treatment: randomized to nivolumab then ipilimumab (arm A) or the reverse (arm B). DNA-damaging chemotherapy had not been given to any patient beforehand. Live CD3+CD8+ CD19− CD56− cells were sorted from PBMCs. Germline V lookup: CDR1 MDHEN, CDR2 SYDVKM. The CDR3 sequence is 14 residues long. V was clipped by 5 bases and J by 5 bases, with 15 bases between them. Libraries were prepared by immunoSEQ multiplex PCR; TCRdb keeps only in-frame clonotypes and omits some of them. The table lists some 25,000 clones, about 80% of them singletons, with about an eighth in the top ten. This sequence was found in a human donor with melanoma. Here the sequenced sample was CD8+ T cells sorted from blood (inferred from file names), taken from a patient given nivolumab and ipilimumab in sequence. The chain couples TRBV28 to TRBJ2-5; D possibly corresponds to TRBD1 (5 bases). CDR3 DNA: TGTGCCAGCAGTCCCCCCAGGGCTATCGAGACCCAGTACTTC. It is translated as CASSPPRAIETQYF.